The rows below give T cell receptor beta chains drawn from one sample of a study of beta chain features in type 1 diabetes. Sequencing was performed with immunoSEQ multiplex PCR; in TCRdb, only in-frame clones are kept and a portion is missing. This table has approximately 250,000 clones, approximately 24% appearing once. The sample consisted of naive CD4+ T cells from blood. These receptors were obtained from a woman aged 25 to 39 with type 1 diabetes. The CDR3 runs from the conserved cysteine through the conserved F or W. A D gene is named only where the DNA matches it firmly. Expanded clones are given a class, and other clones once, few, many or no size at all.

clone size,D gene,J gene,V gene,CDR3 DNA,CDR3 protein
few,TRBD1,TRBJ2-2,TRBV28,TGTGCCAGCACAGACAGGGGCACCGGGGAGCTGTTTTTT,CASTDRGTGELFF
once,TRBD1,TRBJ2-3,TRBV18,TGTGCCAGCTCACCAAGCCAGGGGGCTGGAGATACGCAGTATTTT,CASSPSQGAGDTQYF
NA,TRBD1,TRBJ1-2,TRBV25-1,TGTGCCAGCAGTGTCGACAGGGTTTATGGCTACACCTTC,CASSVDRVYGYTF
NA,TRBD2,TRBJ2-7,TRBV7-8,TGTGCCAGCAGCTTAGGTCCAGCGGGGGCCTACGAGCAGTACTTC,CASSLGPAGAYEQYF
NA,NA,TRBJ2-3,TRBV27,TGTGCCAGCAGTTCGACCCGGGCAGATACGCAGTATTTT,CASSSTRADTQYF
NA,NA,TRBJ2-7,TRBV7-9,TGTGCCAGCAGCTTAAAGGGCGGGCCTTTGAACGAGCAGTACTTC,CASSLKGGPLNEQYF
few,NA,TRBJ1-5,TRBV30,TGTGCCTGGAGCGGCAGGGACAATCAGCCCCAGCATTTT,CAWSGRDNQPQHF
NA,TRBD1,TRBJ2-7,TRBV18,TGTGCCAGCTCACCGAGTCCCGGGACAGGCTACGAGCAGTACTTC,CASSPSPGTGYEQYF
NA,NA,TRBJ1-5,TRBV28,TGTGCCAGCAGGGGCCCCGGAGGGCCTCAGCCCCAGCATTTT,CASRGPGGPQPQHF
few,TRBD2,TRBJ2-1,TRBV7-8,TGTGCCAGCAGCTTAGCGATTTTAACTAGCGGGAGGAATGAGCAGTTCTTC,CASSLAILTSGRNEQFF
NA,TRBD1,TRBJ1-2,TRBV27,TGTGCCAGCAGTTTAGGGACAGGGCATGGCTACACCTTC,CASSLGTGHGYTF
few,NA,TRBJ2-7,TRBV7-9,TGTGCCAGCAGCTTGGGTGCCGGCAGGGTGACCTACGAGCAGTACTTC,CASSLGAGRVTYEQYF
NA,TRBD1,TRBJ1-2,TRBV7-9,TGTGCCAGCAGGAAGGATGCGGGACAGAACTATGGCTACACCTTC,CASRKDAGQNYGYTF
NA,TRBD1,TRBJ2-2,TRBV9,TGTGCCAGCAGCGTTACGGGACAGGGAACCGGGGAGCTGTTTTTT,CASSVTGQGTGELFF
NA,NA,TRBJ1-2,TRBV10-3,TGTGCCATCAGGCCGATAGGGGAGGCGGATGGCTACACCTTC,CAIRPIGEADGYTF
NA,NA,TRBJ2-7,TRBV15,TGTGCCACCAGCAGAGATGTGCTAGAGGGCTACGAGCAGTACTTC,CATSRDVLEGYEQYF
NA,TRBD2,TRBJ2-1,TRBV7-3,TGTGCCAGCAGCCTAAGCGGGAGTGGCTACAATGAGCAGTTCTTC,CASSLSGSGYNEQFF
once,TRBD1,TRBJ2-1,TRBV18,TGTGCCAGCTCACCGGGGACAGGTTCCTACAATGAGCAGTTCTTC,CASSPGTGSYNEQFF
NA,NA,TRBJ1-1,TRBV7-2,TGTGCCAGCAGGAGGGAGTCCTTTCGTCAAGCTTTCTTT,CASRRESFRQAFF
few,NA,TRBJ2-1,TRBV15,TGTGCCACCAGCAGAGATCTCCCGGGGAACAATGAGCAGTTCTTC,CATSRDLPGNNEQFF
NA,NA,TRBJ1-1,TRBV13,TGTGCCAGCAGCTTAGAGGAGGGTCGGACTGAAGCTTTCTTT,CASSLEEGRTEAFF
few,TRBD2,TRBJ2-2,TRBV7-8,TGTGCCAGCAGCCCAAGGGTGCTAGCGGACCAGAACACCGGGGAGCTGTTTTTT,CASSPRVLADQNTGELFF
few,TRBD2,TRBJ2-1,TRBV9,TGTGCCAGCAGGGACCTAGCGGGAAGCTCCTACAATGAGCAGTTCTTC,CASRDLAGSSYNEQFF
few,TRBD2,TRBJ2-5,TRBV13,TGTGCCAGCAGCTCGACGACTAGCGGGGAGACCCAGTACTTC,CASSSTTSGETQYF
few,NA,TRBJ1-5,TRBV2,TGTGCCAGCCAGCTCCAGGCTAATCAGCCCCAGCATTTT,CASQLQANQPQHF
few,NA,TRBJ2-1,TRBV9,TGTGCCAGCAGCGTAGCGGACAGCTCCTACAATGAGCAGTTCTTC,CASSVADSSYNEQFF
few,TRBD2,TRBJ2-1,TRBV30,TGTGCCTGGAGTGCCGGACTAGCGGGATCTCCAGATGAGCAGTTCTTC,CAWSAGLAGSPDEQFF
NA,TRBD1,TRBJ2-1,TRBV7-2,TGTGCCAGCAGCCCGGGGACAGGGGGCCAGGAAGAGCAGTTCTTC,CASSPGTGGQEEQFF
NA,TRBD2,TRBJ2-1,TRBV29-1,TGCAGCGCCCTTAATTCGGGAGGGGGATACAATGAGCAGTTCTTC,CSALNSGGGYNEQFF
few,TRBD1,TRBJ1-1,TRBV29-1,TGCAGCGGGGGACAGGGGAACACTGAAGCTTTCTTT,CSGGQGNTEAFF
NA,NA,TRBJ2-1,TRBV5-4,TGTGCCAGCAGCTTGGCCCCCACCGGGATCCAAGCCTACAATGAGCAGTTCTTC,CASSLAPTGIQAYNEQFF
few,TRBD2,TRBJ2-7,TRBV25-1,TGTGCCAGCAGTGATCGGCTAGCGGGACTCGAGCAGTACTTC,CASSDRLAGLEQYF
few,NA,TRBJ2-7,TRBV27,TGTGCCAGCAGTTGGAACCAGGAATACGAGCAGTACTTC,CASSWNQEYEQYF
NA,TRBD2,TRBJ2-7,TRBV29-1,TGCAGCGTTGGGTCTCGACGGGCCCGCGGGAGATACGAGCAGTACTTC,CSVGSRRARGRYEQYF
NA,NA,TRBJ2-4,TRBV11-2,TGTGCCAGCAGCTCGCCGTTGAGCGGGCTAGCCAAAAACATTCAGTACTTC,CASSSPLSGLAKNIQYF
few,NA,TRBJ1-1,TRBV30,TGTGCCTGGAGTGTAGAGGCGAACACTGAAGCTTTCTTT,CAWSVEANTEAFF
NA,NA,TRBJ1-5,TRBV2,TGTGCCAGCAGTGTGGCAGGCGTTAGCAATCAGCCCCAGCATTTT,CASSVAGVSNQPQHF
NA,TRBD2,TRBJ2-5,TRBV5-4,TGTGCCAGCAGCTCCGGACTAGCGGGAGTGGAGACCCAGTACTTC,CASSSGLAGVETQYF
few,NA,TRBJ1-5,TRBV7-9,TGTGCCAGCAGCTTACAGTCTAGCAATCAGCCCCAGCATTTT,CASSLQSSNQPQHF
few,TRBD1,TRBJ2-3,TRBV29-1,TGCAGCGTTGTTGGGACAGGGAACACAGATACGCAGTATTTT,CSVVGTGNTDTQYF
few,NA,TRBJ2-3,TRBV5-1,TGCGCCAGCAGCCCCCAGGGAGGAAGCGGAGATACGCAGTATTTT,CASSPQGGSGDTQYF
few,NA,TRBJ1-1,TRBV7-6,TGTGCCAGCAGCCCCTGGGCAGGCGAAGCTTTCTTT,CASSPWAGEAFF
NA,NA,TRBJ2-3,TRBV29-1,TGCAGCGCTCCAGGGGCCGTGGTAGATACGCAGTATTTT,CSAPGAVVDTQYF
NA,TRBD2,TRBJ2-1,TRBV29-1,TGCAGCGTTCTCCAGTACGCCAAGCGGGAGAGAATTAGCTCCTACAATGAGCAGTTCTTC,CSVLQYAKRERISSYNEQFF
NA,NA,TRBJ1-1,TRBV5-1,TGCGCCAGCAGCGAAAACAGGGTTGAAGCTTTCTTT,CASSENRVEAFF
NA,TRBD2,TRBJ2-7,TRBV5-6,TGTGCCAGCAGCTTGTGGGGGGGACCCTACGAGCAGTACTTC,CASSLWGGPYEQYF
NA,NA,TRBJ2-1,TRBV7-8,TGTGCCAGCAGCTTAGCGTCTTTGCAGTTCTTC,CASSLASLQFF
few,TRBD2,TRBJ2-3,TRBV6-6,TGTGCCATCAGTGGTCTAGCGGGGATCACAGATACGCAGTATTTT,CAISGLAGITDTQYF
NA,TRBD1,TRBJ2-7,TRBV4-1,TGCGCCAGCAGCCGGATCAAGCAGGGGGCTAGCGAGCAGTACTTC,CASSRIKQGASEQYF
few,NA,TRBJ2-5,TRBV5-1,TGCGCCAGCAGCTTCTCGCCGGGACAACAAGAGACCCAGTACTTC,CASSFSPGQQETQYF
NA,NA,TRBJ1-2,TRBV30,TGTGCCTGGAGTACGGTGAACTATGGCTACACCTTC,CAWSTVNYGYTF
NA,NA,TRBJ2-4,TRBV18,TGTGCCAGCTCCCTGAACCCGGGTCTTCCCAGGAGGAAAAACATTCAGTACTTC,CASSLNPGLPRRKNIQYF
few,NA,TRBJ1-2,TRBV9,TGTGCCAGCAGCGCCCAAATCGGCGGCTATGGCTACACCTTC,CASSAQIGGYGYTF
NA,NA,TRBJ2-7,TRBV19,TGTGCCAGTAGTAACGGGGGAACCTACGAGCAGTACTTC,CASSNGGTYEQYF